This T cell receptor (beta chain) came from a study of OX40 agonist ivuxolimab in advanced cancers. At the level of the study: Patient treatment consisted of intravenous ivuxolimab administration every 2 weeks at 0.01 to 10 mg/kg. General study points: CD4+ and CD8+ T cells in blood underwent clonal expansion by week 6 at 0.1 to 3.0 mg/kg. Among the lowest peripheral clonal expansion occurred in 0.1-3.0 mg/kg partial responders.

Concerning this clone itself: Its antigen is undetermined.

Germline loops: CDR1 MNHEY, CDR2 SMNVEV (reference sequence). This CDR3 spans 14 amino acids. Trimming removed 7 bases from V and 2 bases from J, with 13 bases in between. Clones were sequenced by immunoSEQ multiplex PCR, and TCRdb holds only the in-frame ones, with some missing. The table includes tens of thousands of clones, about nine tenths detected once. The chain combines TRBV27 with TRBJ2-3; D is unresolved. The sequence was collected from an adult with an advanced solid tumor such as melanoma, head and neck, liver or kidney cancer. The source material was CD4+ or CD8+ T cells sorted from blood, sampled in a trial of the OX40 agonist ivuxolimab. CDR3 sequence reads: CASTYGRVTDTQYF. Here the CDR3 DNA reads TGTGCCAGCACCTATGGACGGGTCACAGATACGCAGTATTTT.